This passage covers 27 T cell receptor beta chains from one sample sequenced in a study of cytomegalovirus exposure and HLA in healthy donors. In the PCR, 60 Vbeta and 13 Jbeta primers were used. Sequencing used immunoSEQ multiplex PCR; TCRdb keeps in-frame clones, though not all of them. Its clone listing holds about 130,000 clones. Material for sequencing was PBMCs. These receptors were collected from a man between 18 and 29 years old in good health and CMV-seronegative.

The rearrangement links TRBV13 to TRBJ2-5; the match to TRBD1 covers 7 bases. The J call is in doubt because the DNA end fits TRBJ2-7 better. Per germline, CDR1 PRHDT and CDR2 FYEKMQ (reference sequence). The CDR3 has 14 residues. The CDR3 region has the DNA TGTGCCAGCAGCCCTAGAGGACAGGCCTACGAGCAGTACTTC. Protein sequence: CASSPRGQAYEQYF.

The chain recombines TRBV18 with TRBJ1-3; D ambiguous. This CDR3 has 17 amino acids. V was shortened by 5 bases and J by 0 bases, with 17 bases between the two germline ends. CDR1 is KGHSH, CDR2 LQKENI, per germline. CDR3 sequence (DNA): TGTGCCAGCTCAATTAAGGTTTTGGACTTCTCTGGAAACACCATATATTTT. This gives the protein CASSIKVLDFSGNTIYF.

V is TRBV9 and J is TRBJ2-1; 10 positions agree with TRBD2. The V and J ends lost 0 bases and 10 bases, in that order; junction bases with no gene match: 7. The CDR3 is 15 amino acids. The germline CDR1 and CDR2 sequences are SGDLS and YYNGEE. The CDR3 DNA sequence: TGTGCCAGCAGCGTAGGGAGCGGGGGGGCCCAAGAGCAGTTCTTC. Amino acid sequence: CASSVGSGGAQEQFF.

This rearrangement joins TRBV6-6 to TRBJ1-2, with D possibly matching TRBD1 (6 bases). The germline V gene has CDR1 MNHNY and CDR2 SVGAGI (reference sequence). With 6 bases removed from V and 4 bases from J, the gap between germline ends came to 15 bases. CDR3 size: 14 residues. CDR3 in amino acids: CASRPPGQIYGYTF. The CDR3 nucleotides read TGTGCCAGCAGGCCCCCAGGACAGATCTATGGCTACACCTTC.

V and J are TRBV15 and TRBJ2-6; D is possibly TRBD1 (5 bases). The CDR3 has 16 residues. Trimming cost V 3 bases and J 0 bases, with 9 bases left between them. Germline V gene sequence: CDR1 LNHNV, CDR2 YYDKDF (reference sequence). For the CDR3, the DNA is TGTGCCACCAGCAGGAACAGGTTCTCTGGGGCCAACGTCCTGACTTTC. Translating gives CATSRNRFSGANVLTF. The full variable domain, its missing parts supplied by reference TRBV15 and TRBJ2-6, is DAMVIQNPRYQVTQFGKPVTLSCSQTLNHNVMYWYQQKSSQAPKLLFHYYDKDFNNEADTPDNFQSRRPNTSFCFLDIRSPGLGDTAMYLCATSRNRFSGANVLTFGAGSRLTVL.

The chain uses TRBV6-5 and TRBJ1-2; TRBD1 agrees at 11 bases. CDR3 length: 13 amino acids. The germline gives CDR1 MNHEY, CDR2 SVGAGI. J lost 7 bases, V lost 6 bases, and 4 bases had no gene match. The CDR3 is CASSQDRGLGYTF. The CDR3 nucleotides read TGTGCCAGCAGCCAGGACAGGGGGCTTGGCTACACCTTC.

CDR3 protein: CASSRYLVSNEKLFF. In DNA form, the CDR3 reads TGTGCCAGCAGTCGCTACTTGGTCTCGAATGAAAAACTGTTTTTT. The rearrangement joins TRBV6-5 to TRBJ1-4, with D uncertain. CDR3 length equals 15 residues. Germline lookup yields CDR1 MNHEY and CDR2 SVGAGI. Trimming stripped 5 bases from V and 5 bases from J, with 15 bases between.

CDR3 loop: CASRPGFTDTQYF. CDR3 sequence (DNA): TGTGCCAGCCGTCCGGGGTTCACAGATACGCAGTATTTT. The rearrangement joins TRBV6-1 to TRBJ2-3; TRBD2 might be the D (5 bases). The CDR3 runs to 13 residues. V was pared by 8 bases and J by 2 bases, with 11 bases between. Germline V gives CDR1 MNHNS, CDR2 SASEGT.

The chain is built from TRBV5-6 and TRBJ2-5, with 7 bases fitting TRBD1. Germline CDR1 and CDR2: SGHDT and YYEEEE. The CDR3 is 13 amino acids. Trimming took 3 bases from V and 3 from J; bases not matched to a gene: 2. The CDR3 is CASSWDRKETQYF. For the CDR3, the DNA is TGTGCCAGCAGCTGGGACAGAAAAGAGACCCAGTACTTC.

The rearrangement uses TRBV27 and TRBJ2-3; 10 bases are a match to TRBD2. The V segment lost 5 bases and the J segment 13 bases; nucleotides outside the gene matches: 12. The CDR3 is 14 amino acids. Germline CDR1 and CDR2: MNHEY and SMNVEV (reference sequence). The CDR3 sequence: CASSATGLAGDEYF. In nucleotides, the CDR3 is TGTGCCAGCAGTGCGACGGGGCTAGCGGGAGATGAGTATTTT.

The chain uses TRBV5-1 and TRBJ2-1, with 10 bases aligning to TRBD2. CDR1 and CDR2 (germline): SGHRS, YFSETQ. The CDR3 totals 15 residues. Trimming removed 0 bases from V and 4 bases from J; junction bases left unmatched: 1. The CDR3 region is CASSLGGLAYNEQFF. Written as DNA, the CDR3 is TGCGCCAGCAGCTTGGGGGGACTAGCGTACAATGAGCAGTTCTTC.

The chain uses TRBV5-5 and TRBJ2-7, with D unclear. The germline gives CDR1 SGHKS, CDR2 YYEKEE (reference sequence). V lost 0 bases to trimming and J lost 3 bases, with 10 bases between them. This CDR3 spans 14 amino acids. The chain's CDR3 is CASSLEPRNYEQYF. CDR3 bases: TGTGCCAGCAGCTTGGAACCGAGGAACTACGAGCAGTACTTC.

The chain combines TRBV9 with TRBJ2-7; 16 bases match TRBD2. V trimming: 3 bases; J trimming: 2 bases; junction bases outside the gene matches: 2. This CDR3 is 16 amino acids long. Germline assignment: CDR1 SGDLS and CDR2 YYNGEE. In DNA form, the CDR3 reads TGTGCCAGCAGCGCGGGACTAGCGGGAGGGGCCTACGAGCAGTACTTC. Residues: CASSAGLAGGAYEQYF. Full variable domain (missing parts from reference TRBV9 and TRBJ2-7): DSGVTQTPKHLITATGQRVTLRCSPRSGDLSVYWYQQSLDQGLQFLIQYYNGEERAKGNILERFSAQQFPDLHSELNLSSLELGDSALYFCASSAGLAGGAYEQYFGPGTRLTVT.

This chain joins TRBV6-1 and TRBJ1-1, with D possibly being TRBD1 (6 bases). The CDR3 has 13 residues. The V gene lost 6 bases and the J gene lost 4 bases, with 12 bases spanning the gap. Germline V gene data show CDR1 as MNHNS and CDR2 as SASEGT. The CDR3 DNA reads as TGTGCCAGCAGCATAACAGGGTTCACTGAAGCTTTCTTT. Residues: CASSITGFTEAFF.

The V and J genes are TRBV28 and TRBJ1-1, with 7 positions matching TRBD1. Germline CDR1 and CDR2: MDHEN and SYDVKM. The CDR3 extends over 13 amino acids. V lost 7 bases to trimming and J lost 4 bases; unmatched junction nucleotides: 6. The CDR3 bases are TGTGCCAGCACCACAGGGGCCCCCACTGAAGCTTTCTTT. It encodes CASTTGAPTEAFF.

The rearrangement uses TRBV9 and TRBJ2-7, with D uncertain. This CDR3 has 14 residues. V lost 0 bases and J lost 2, with 9 bases in between. Germline-derived CDR1 and CDR2 are SGDLS and YYNGEE. The CDR3, as DNA: TGTGCCAGCAGCGTAGGTCTCCGTGCCTACGAGCAGTACTTC. Its protein is CASSVGLRAYEQYF.

The V gene is TRBV5-1, the J gene TRBJ2-3; maybe TRBD2 (6 bases). The V end lost 0 bases, the J end lost 4 bases, and 9 bases lay between the germline ends. The CDR3 is 14 amino acids. Germline V lookup: CDR1 SGHRS, CDR2 YFSETQ. This CDR3 is CASSLGASADTQYF. In DNA form, the CDR3 reads TGCGCCAGCAGCTTGGGGGCTAGCGCAGATACGCAGTATTTT.

The rearrangement uses TRBV28 and TRBJ2-7; D is perhaps TRBD1 (5 bases). V was cut by 6 bases and J by 0 bases, with 12 bases left in between. The CDR3 is 14 residues long. Germline CDR1 and CDR2: MDHEN and SYDVKM. The DNA for the CDR3 is TGTGCCAGCAGCATACCCAGGGCCTCCTACGAGCAGTACTTC. Protein product: CASSIPRASYEQYF. Together with reference TRBV28 and TRBJ2-7, the CDR3 gives the full variable domain: DVKVTQSSRYLVKRTGEKVFLECVQDMDHENMFWYRQDPGLGLRLIYFSYDVKMKEKGDIPEGYSVSREKKERFSLILESASTNQTSMYLCASSIPRASYEQYFGPGTRLTVT.

The chain combines TRBV6-5 with TRBJ2-7; possible D gene TRBD1, 6 bases. V lost 2 bases, J lost 6 bases, and 14 bases lay in between. Germline V CDR1 and CDR2: MNHEY, SVGAGI. CDR3 length: 14 amino acids. For the CDR3, the DNA is TGTGCCAGCAGTTACGGCAGGGGCCACTCCGAGCAGTACTTC. Translation: CASSYGRGHSEQYF.

The chain combines TRBV15 with TRBJ1-1; 11 bases map to TRBD1. CDR3 length equals 16 residues. V trimming: 2 bases; J trimming: 5 bases; junction bases outside the gene matches: 7. Germline V gives CDR1 LNHNV, CDR2 YYDKDF (reference sequence). This CDR3 is CATSRSTGTGGTEAFF. The DNA of the CDR3 is TGTGCCACCAGCAGATCTACGGGGACAGGGGGTACTGAAGCTTTCTTT.

The chain has TRBV4-1 and TRBJ2-3; TRBD2 agrees at 9 bases. The CDR3 is 14 residues long. V shed 5 bases, J shed 4 bases, and the junction held 4 bases outside the gene matches. Germline CDR1 is MGHRA and CDR2 is YSYEKL. Written as DNA, the CDR3 is TGCGCCAGCAGCAACCGACTAGCGGCAGATACGCAGTATTTT. Translating it yields CASSNRLAADTQYF.

The chain uses TRBV27 and TRBJ1-5; D is undetermined. The CDR3 runs to 13 residues. Looked up from germline, CDR1 is MNHEY and CDR2 is SMNVEV (reference sequence). Between the trimmed V and J ends, which lost 0 bases and 11 bases, there was a span of 11 bases. The CDR3 sequence is CASSLSSGFSQHF. The CDR3 DNA sequence: TGTGCCAGCAGTTTATCGAGCGGATTTTCCCAGCATTTT.

This sequence joins TRBV11-3 and TRBJ2-7; D is unresolved. Trimming removed 5 bases at V and 4 bases at J, with 12 bases between. Germline V gene data show CDR1 as SGHNT and CDR2 as YENEEA. This CDR3 has 13 amino acids. The CDR3 DNA reads TGTGCCAGCAGCGCGAAAGATGAGTACGAGCAGTACTTC. Residues: CASSAKDEYEQYF.

The chain recombines TRBV6-5 with TRBJ2-3, with a tentative D call TRBD2 (6 bases). Trimming left V 6 bases short and J 2 bases short, with 15 bases between. The germline V gene encodes CDR1 MNHEY and CDR2 SVGAGI. The CDR3 totals 15 residues. CDR3 in amino acids: CASSNGGRYTDTQYF. CDR3 sequence (DNA): TGTGCCAGCAGCAACGGGGGTAGATACACAGATACGCAGTATTTT.

This chain links TRBV7-9 with TRBJ1-1, with 8 bases lining up with TRBD1. V shed 0 bases, J shed 11 bases, and the junction held 11 bases outside the gene matches. CDR1 is SEHNR and CDR2 is FQNEAQ in the germline V gene (reference sequence). This CDR3 contains 15 residues. CDR3 amino acids: CASSLAGGAGGSAFF. CDR3 DNA: TGTGCCAGCAGCTTAGCCGGCGGGGCAGGGGGCTCGGCTTTCTTT.

The chain is built from TRBV11-3 and TRBJ2-1, with 10 bases that match TRBD1. CDR3 length equals 13 residues. V lost 3 bases, J lost 7 bases, and 0 bases stayed unmatched. Germline CDR1 reads SGHNT; CDR2 reads YENEEA. The CDR3 region is CASSLDRGNEQFF. The CDR3 region has the DNA TGTGCCAGCAGCTTGGACAGGGGGAATGAGCAGTTCTTC.

The chain recombines TRBV5-1 with TRBJ2-7, with D possibly TRBD1 on 6 matching bases. V lost 2 bases and J lost 2, with 11 bases in between. In germline, CDR1 is SGHRS, CDR2 YFSETQ. The CDR3 runs 14 residues. This chain's CDR3 is CASSFEGVTYEQYF. The DNA of the CDR3 is TGCGCCAGCAGCTTCGAGGGGGTAACCTACGAGCAGTACTTC.